This paragraph covers one TCR beta chain sequence. What it recognizes is unknown. The sample belongs to a study of beta chain features in type 1 diabetes. Overall study results and limits: Moderate but significant shortening of TCRB CDR3s was recorded in all four CD4+ subsets from Type 1 diabetes patients.

The study reverse transcribed the entire isolated RNA, so it sequenced expressed TCRB transcripts. Naive, central memory and regulatory T cell samples produced a mean of approximately 3.6 million reads. Sequencing was performed with immunoSEQ multiplex PCR; in TCRdb, only in-frame clones are kept and a portion is missing. The sample lists under 300,000 clones, roughly 11% occurring once. The sequence came from a man aged 25 to 40 with type 1 diabetes. The source material was naive CD4+ T cells from blood.

This CDR3 is CASSQLAGVFNEQFF. CDR3 sequence (DNA): TGTGCCAGCTCGCAACTAGCGGGGGTCTTCAATGAGCAGTTCTTC. The chain is built from TRBV18 and TRBJ2-1, with 11 bases aligning to TRBD2. The V gene's germline CDR1 is KGHSH and CDR2 LQKENI. The V gene end was trimmed by 6 bases and the J gene end by 6 bases; junction bases not matched to a gene: 7. This CDR3 is 15 amino acids long.